Below are 28 T cell receptor beta chains sequenced from a single sample in a study of blood T cell repertoires in COVID-19. The protocol was immunoSEQ multiplex PCR, while the TCRdb copy is restricted to in-frame clones and leaves out a portion. The data show about 190,000 clones, about 77% seen once. The sequencing sample was made of peripheral blood. All receptors come from a woman older than 75 with active or convalescent COVID-19.

J is TRBJ1-3 and V is TRBV28; 7 positions match TRBD1. The length of the CDR3 is 15 residues. The V segment lost 2 bases and the J segment 3 bases; nucleotides outside the gene matches: 4. Germline V gives CDR1 MDHEN, CDR2 SYDVKM. CDR3 in DNA: TGTGCCAGCAGTTTAGGGGGGACAGATGGAAACACCATATATTTT. Protein sequence: CASSLGGTDGNTIYF.

This clone has just a few counts. This rearrangement joins TRBV10-3 to TRBJ1-2; 9 bases line up with TRBD1. This CDR3 has 12 amino acids. V lost 4 bases and J lost 6; bases outside the gene matches: 0. Germline CDR1 is ENHRY and CDR2 is SYGVKD. Here the CDR3 reads CAISGTGDGYTF. The CDR3 DNA reads TGTGCCATCAGTGGGACAGGGGATGGCTACACCTTC.

J is TRBJ1-1 and V is TRBV4-1, with no clear D. CDR1 and CDR2 from the germline V gene are MGHRA and YSYEKL. V lost 1 base to trimming and J lost 4 bases, with 10 bases between them. The CDR3 runs 14 residues. CDR3 nucleotide sequence: TGCGCCAGCAGCCAAGTAGAGTCTTCCACTGAAGCTTTCTTT. Its translation: CASSQVESSTEAFF.

This clone was seen a handful of times. The gene calls are TRBV5-1 and TRBJ2-3; TRBD1 matches at 7 bases. With 7 bases clipped from V and 2 bases from J, the junction kept 4 bases outside the gene matches. CDR3 length: 13 amino acids. Looked up from germline, CDR1 is SGHRS and CDR2 is YFSETQ. This CDR3 is CASQTGYTDTQYF. CDR3 in DNA: TGCGCCAGCCAGACAGGGTACACAGATACGCAGTATTTT.

The chain joins TRBV24-1 to TRBJ1-5, with D uncertain. The germline gives CDR1 KGHDR, CDR2 SFDVKD. CDR3 size: 19 residues. The ends were cut back, 1 base at V and 0 bases at J, with 18 bases in the middle. CDR3 sequence reads: CATSDLPAQRLYSNQPQHF. In DNA form, the CDR3 reads TGTGCCACCAGTGATTTACCAGCCCAAAGACTATATAGCAATCAGCCCCAGCATTTT.

This clone has only a few counts. The J gene is TRBJ1-4, the V gene TRBV4-2, with D unresolved. Germline values: CDR1 LGHNA, CDR2 YNFKEQ. CDR3 length: 15 residues. V was trimmed by 0 bases and J by 3 bases, leaving 8 bases between them. For the CDR3, the DNA is TGTGCCAGCAGCCAAGAACAGTTTCCTAATGAAAAACTGTTTTTT. It translates to CASSQEQFPNEKLFF.

This sequence joins TRBV20-1 and TRBJ1-6; D is unclear. Between the trimmed V and J ends, which lost 3 bases and 0 bases, there was a span of 12 bases. CDR3 length: 16 amino acids. Per the germline V gene, CDR1 is DFQATT and CDR2 is SNEGSKA (reference sequence). CDR3 residues: CSASRAGSSYNSPLHF. The CDR3 coding sequence is TGCAGTGCTAGTCGGGCGGGGAGCTCCTATAATTCACCCCTCCACTTT.

This clone has just one count. The V gene is TRBV3-1 (or the pseudogene TRBV3-2), the J gene TRBJ1-1, with 8 bases matching TRBD1. This CDR3 region has 14 residues. Germline values: CDR1 LGHDT, CDR2 YNNKEL (reference sequence). Trimming cost V 4 bases and J 6 bases; bases outside gene matches: 7. Here the CDR3 reads CASSRGPGGPEAFF. The DNA of the CDR3 is TGTGCCAGCAGCCGTGGGCCAGGGGGCCCTGAAGCTTTCTTT.

This clone was seen a few times. The rearrangement uses TRBV29-1 and TRBJ2-3; 7 bases align to TRBD1. J was trimmed by 2 bases and V by 5 bases; bases with no gene match: 4. Germline CDR1 reads SQVTM; CDR2 reads ANQGSEA. This CDR3 has 13 residues. The CDR3 DNA reads TGCAGCGTTAGGGGACAGAACACAGATACGCAGTATTTT. Amino acid sequence: CSVRGQNTDTQYF.

The rearrangement uses TRBV11-2 and TRBJ1-2; possibly TRBD1 for D (6 bases). Per the germline V gene, CDR1 is SGHAT and CDR2 is FQNNGV. The CDR3 runs 17 residues. Trimming removed 5 bases from V and 0 bases from J, with 19 bases in between. The CDR3 coding sequence is TGTGCCAGCAGCGACCCGACGCAGGGGAGGGCTAACTATGGCTACACCTTC. This encodes CASSDPTQGRANYGYTF.

The chain joins TRBV27 to TRBJ2-1; weak D call: TRBD2 (5 bases). V was clipped by 2 bases and J by 3 bases, with 14 bases between them. Germline V gene lookup returns CDR1 MNHEY and CDR2 SMNVEV (reference sequence). CDR3 length: 16 amino acids. The CDR3 is CASSLRQVDYYNEQFF. In DNA, the CDR3 is TGTGCCAGCAGTTTAAGGCAAGTCGACTACTACAATGAGCAGTTCTTC.

A few counts support this clone. V is TRBV16 and J is TRBJ1-5; no clear D gene. V lost 4 bases, J lost 0 bases, and 13 bases lay in between. Germline-derived CDR1 and CDR2 are KGHSY and FQNENV. This CDR3 has 16 amino acids. The CDR3 loop is CASSLYTAGSNQPQHF. The CDR3 DNA reads as TGTGCCAGCAGCCTTTACACAGCTGGTAGCAATCAGCCCCAGCATTTT.

CDR3 sequence reads: CASSHILLGGATGELFF. DNA for the CDR3: TGTGCCAGCAGTCATATTTTATTAGGGGGCGCCACCGGGGAGCTGTTTTTT. The chain employs TRBV27 and TRBJ2-2; 7 bases fit TRBD1. Per the germline V gene, CDR1 is MNHEY and CDR2 is SMNVEV (reference sequence). There are 17 residues in the CDR3. V shed 5 bases, J shed 4 bases, and the junction held 13 bases outside the gene matches.

This rearrangement joins TRBV5-1 to TRBJ1-4; 7 nucleotides align to TRBD1. V gave up 5 bases and J gave up 7 bases; unmatched junction bases: 8. Germline V gene sequence: CDR1 SGHRS, CDR2 YFSETQ. The CDR3 totals 14 residues. This CDR3 is CASSSGGSSEKLFF. CDR3 nucleotides: TGCGCCAGCAGTTCAGGGGGGTCGAGTGAAAAACTGTTTTTT.

Comment on this clone: Mismatch with germline at one junction end may stem from a read error. J is TRBJ1-1 and V is TRBV7-2, with no clear D. Germline values: CDR1 SGHTA, CDR2 FQGNSA. The CDR3 spans 15 residues. The CDR3 DNA is TGTGCCAGCAGCCTAGCTGGCCAGGTGAACACTGAAGCTTTCTTT. It codes for CASSLAGQVNTEAFF. The whole variable domain, remainder taken from reference TRBV7-2 and TRBJ1-1, is GAGVSQSPSNKVTEKGKDVELRCDPISGHTALYWYRQSLGQGLEFLIYFQGNSAPDKSGLPSDRFSAERTGGSVSTLTIQRTQQEDSAVYLCASSLAGQVNTEAFFGQGTRLTVV.

This chain connects TRBV24-1 to TRBJ1-1, with D possibly being TRBD1 (5 bases). This CDR3 is built from 16 residues. Trimming stripped 0 bases from V and 5 bases from J, with 15 bases between. Germline lookup yields CDR1 KGHDR and CDR2 SFDVKD. Here the CDR3 reads CATSDLHFTGRTEAFF. DNA for the CDR3: TGTGCCACCAGTGATTTGCATTTTACAGGTCGGACTGAAGCTTTCTTT.

V gene TRBV5-5 combines with J gene TRBJ2-7, with a possible D match to TRBD1 (5 bases). The V gene's germline CDR1 is SGHKS and CDR2 YYEKEE (reference sequence). Trimming left V 2 bases short and J 3 bases short, with 9 bases between. The CDR3 runs 13 residues. The CDR3 loop reads CASSFPGNYEQYF. The DNA for the CDR3 is TGTGCCAGCAGCTTTCCAGGGAACTACGAGCAGTACTTC.

The chain carries TRBV6-5 and TRBJ1-5; tentatively, D is TRBD1 (5 bases). V shed 6 bases and J shed 8 bases, with 17 bases lying between them. Germline CDR1 reads MNHEY; CDR2 reads SVGAGI. The CDR3 covers 14 residues. The CDR3: CASRRGPGGEPQHF. The DNA of the CDR3 is TGTGCCAGCAGGCGGGGACCGGGCGGGGAGCCCCAGCATTTT.

V and J are TRBV6-2 or TRBV6-3 and TRBJ1-5, with D unresolved. The CDR3 length is 14 residues. The germline gives CDR1 MNHEY, CDR2 SVGEGT. Deletions cut 3 bases from V and 1 base from J, with 7 bases between. The CDR3: CASSYVASNQPQHF. The DNA of the CDR3 is TGTGCCAGCAGTTATGTCGCGAGCAATCAGCCCCAGCATTTT.

The chain recombines TRBV28 with TRBJ2-3; a possible D gene is TRBD1 (6 bases). CDR3 length: 15 amino acids. Per germline, CDR1 MDHEN and CDR2 SYDVKM. Trimming cost V 3 bases and J 2 bases, with 12 bases left between them. The chain's CDR3 is CASSLSGQNTDTQYF. The CDR3 DNA reads TGTGCCAGCAGTTTGAGTGGACAGAACACAGATACGCAGTATTTT.

The chain has TRBV18 and TRBJ1-1; D is unclear. There are 13 residues in the CDR3. Germline CDR1 is KGHSH and CDR2 is LQKENI. Trimming stripped 6 bases from V and 3 bases from J, with 11 bases between. The CDR3 spells CASSSTADTEAFF. The CDR3 coding sequence is TGTGCCAGCTCTTCGACTGCGGACACTGAAGCTTTCTTT.

The chain employs TRBV6-1 and TRBJ1-4; 8 nucleotides agree with TRBD1. Losses at the gene ends were 5 bases for V and 5 bases for J; bases not matched to a gene: 4. Germline-derived CDR1 and CDR2 are MNHNS and SASEGT. The CDR3 has 14 amino acids. CDR3 sequence reads: CASSQTGENEKLFF. CDR3 DNA: TGTGCCAGCAGTCAGACAGGGGAGAATGAAAAACTGTTTTTT.

This rearrangement joins TRBV7-2 to TRBJ2-2; 12 bases map to TRBD2. CDR1 is SGHTA and CDR2 is FQGNSA in the germline V gene. This CDR3 is 17 amino acids long. The V gene end was trimmed by 2 bases and the J gene end by 5 bases; junction bases not matched to a gene: 6. The DNA for the CDR3 is TGTGCCAGCAGCTTAAAGCTAGCGGGGGGGCGGACCGGGGAGCTGTTTTTT. Translated: CASSLKLAGGRTGELFF. Full variable domain (rest looked up from reference TRBV7-2 and TRBJ2-2): GAGVSQSPSNKVTEKGKDVELRCDPISGHTALYWYRQSLGQGLEFLIYFQGNSAPDKSGLPSDRFSAERTGGSVSTLTIQRTQQEDSAVYLCASSLKLAGGRTGELFFGEGSRLTVL.

This clone was detected a few times. V and J are TRBV21-1 and TRBJ1-2; the listed D gene, TRBD1, was not tested against the DNA. TRBV21-1 is classified as a pseudogene. This CDR3 is built from 18 residues. CDR3 nucleotides: TGTGCCAGCAGCAAAGCGTTCTTATGGACAGGGGAAAACTATGGCTACACCTTC. It codes for CASSKAFLWTGENYGYTF.

This chain links TRBV11-2 with TRBJ2-1; TRBD2 is a possible D gene (7 bases). The CDR3 runs to 16 residues. Germline CDR1 SGHAT, CDR2 FQNNGV. The V end lost 5 bases, the J end lost 3 bases, and 17 bases lay between the germline ends. CDR3 sequence (DNA): TGTGCCAGCAGCCCCGCGGGGGCCCTTAACTACAATGAGCAGTTCTTC. Residues: CASSPAGALNYNEQFF.

The chain employs TRBV3-1 (or the pseudogene TRBV3-2) and TRBJ2-7, with 12 bases aligning to TRBD2. Germline CDR1 is LGHDT and CDR2 is YNNKEL (reference sequence). The CDR3 contains 20 residues. Trimming at V came to 0 bases and at J to 3 bases, leaving 15 bases not matched to a gene. The CDR3 sequence: CASSQDEPSQTSGGLYEQYF. The CDR3 DNA is TGTGCCAGCAGCCAAGATGAGCCCTCGCAGACTAGCGGGGGTCTCTACGAGCAGTACTTC.

This clone was seen once. The V and J genes are TRBV15 and TRBJ1-4; D is perhaps TRBD1 (6 bases). The CDR3 loop spans 15 amino acids. Trimming took 5 bases from V and 8 from J, leaving 18 bases between them. Germline V gives CDR1 LNHNV, CDR2 YYDKDF (reference sequence). The CDR3 protein is CATSGGPGLDEKLFF. The CDR3 bases are TGTGCCACCAGCGGGGGCCCAGGGTTAGACGAAAAACTGTTTTTT.

This chain joins TRBV7-9 and TRBJ2-1; 9 nucleotides align to TRBD1. The ends lost 0 bases at V and 8 bases at J; junction bases unmatched: 8. The CDR3 is 16 amino acids. CDR1 SEHNR and CDR2 FQNEAQ come from the germline V gene (reference sequence). DNA of the CDR3: TGTGCCAGCAGCTTAGCCCCACAGGGGGCTATAGATGAGCAGTTCTTC. Protein sequence: CASSLAPQGAIDEQFF.